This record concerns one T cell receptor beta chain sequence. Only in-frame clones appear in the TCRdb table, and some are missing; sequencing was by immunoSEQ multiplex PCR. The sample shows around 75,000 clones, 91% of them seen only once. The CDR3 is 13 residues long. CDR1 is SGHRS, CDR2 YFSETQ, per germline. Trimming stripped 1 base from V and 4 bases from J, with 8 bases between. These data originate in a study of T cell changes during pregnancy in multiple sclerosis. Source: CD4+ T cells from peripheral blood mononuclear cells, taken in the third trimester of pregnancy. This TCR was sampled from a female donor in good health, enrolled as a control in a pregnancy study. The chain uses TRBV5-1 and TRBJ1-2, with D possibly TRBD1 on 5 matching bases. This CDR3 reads CASSLRQSYGYTF. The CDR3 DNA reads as TGCGCCAGCAGCTTGAGACAGAGCTATGGCTACACCTTC.